This entry is about one TCR beta chain. Its specificity is unknown. The intended depth for sequencing was 1 in 200,000 to 1 in 1 million T cells. TCRdb keeps only in-frame clones here, not all; method: immunoSEQ multiplex PCR. This table holds roughly 15,000 clones, roughly 64% found once. The data originate from a study of cytotoxic CD8 clonotypes in ibrutinib-treated CLL. Study-level points and caveats: Rare overall, public clonotypes shrank or held steady under therapy. At baseline, clonality was higher than in age-matched healthy donors and correlated with CD8+ counts.

V gave up 5 bases and J gave up 3 bases, with 14 bases separating them. CDR3 length: 14 residues. In germline, CDR1 is MNHEY, CDR2 SMNVEV (reference sequence). The sequence derives from a human donor with chronic lymphocytic leukemia. This specimen consisted of PBMCs, obtained before ibrutinib treatment. The rearrangement uses TRBV27 and TRBJ2-7; D is possibly TRBD2 (6 bases). The CDR3 spells CASSPSLGGYEQYF. The CDR3 nucleotides read TGTGCCAGCAGTCCTAGTCTGGGGGGCTACGAGCAGTACTTC.